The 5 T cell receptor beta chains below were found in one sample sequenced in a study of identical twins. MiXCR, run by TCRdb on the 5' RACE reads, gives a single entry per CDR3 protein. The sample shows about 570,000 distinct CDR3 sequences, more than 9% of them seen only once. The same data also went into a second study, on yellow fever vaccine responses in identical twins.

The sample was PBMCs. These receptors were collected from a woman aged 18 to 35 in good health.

The DNA of the CDR3 is TGTGCCAGCAGCTTGGACAGGGGGCACCCCCTTTACGAGCAGTACTTC. It codes for CASSLDRGHPLYEQYF. This chain uses TRBV5-4 with TRBJ2-7, with 9 positions matching TRBD1. The CDR3 extends over 16 amino acids. The germline CDR1 and CDR2 sequences are SGHNT and YYREEE (reference sequence). Trimming removed 0 bases from V and 4 bases from J; junction bases left unmatched: 8.

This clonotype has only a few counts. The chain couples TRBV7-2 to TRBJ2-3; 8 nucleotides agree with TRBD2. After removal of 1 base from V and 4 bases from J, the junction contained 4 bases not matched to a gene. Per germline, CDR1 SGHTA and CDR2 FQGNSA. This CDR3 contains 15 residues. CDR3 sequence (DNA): TGTGCCAGCAGCTTAGTCGGGGGGGGCTCAGATACGCAGTATTTT. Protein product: CASSLVGGGSDTQYF. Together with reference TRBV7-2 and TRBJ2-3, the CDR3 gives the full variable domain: GAGVSQSPSNKVTEKGKDVELRCDPISGHTALYWYRQSLGQGLEFLIYFQGNSAPDKSGLPSDRFSAERTGGSVSTLTIQRTQQEDSAVYLCASSLVGGGSDTQYFGPGTRLTVL.

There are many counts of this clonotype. The CDR3 sequence is CASREAEYNEQFF. For the CDR3, the DNA is TGTGCCAGCAGGGAAGCGGAGTACAATGAGCAGTTCTTC. The chain combines TRBV27 with TRBJ2-1; maybe TRBD2 (5 bases). The CDR3 loop spans 13 amino acids. Germline V gene data show CDR1 as MNHEY and CDR2 as SMNVEV (reference sequence). V gave up 6 bases and J gave up 4 bases, with 10 bases separating them.

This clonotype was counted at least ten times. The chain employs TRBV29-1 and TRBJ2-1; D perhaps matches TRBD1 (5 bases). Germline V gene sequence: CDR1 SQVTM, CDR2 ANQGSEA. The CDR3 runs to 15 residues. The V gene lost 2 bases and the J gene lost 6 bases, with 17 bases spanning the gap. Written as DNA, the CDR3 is TGCAGCGTTGAACTCCCCCAGGGATCTGGCAATGAGCAGTTCTTC. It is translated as CSVELPQGSGNEQFF.

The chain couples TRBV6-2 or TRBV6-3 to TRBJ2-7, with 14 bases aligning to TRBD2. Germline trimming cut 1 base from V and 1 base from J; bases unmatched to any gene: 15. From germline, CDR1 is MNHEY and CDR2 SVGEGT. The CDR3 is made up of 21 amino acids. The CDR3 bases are TGTGCCAGCAGTTACTGGGGACCGACTAGCGGGAGGGTCTCCAAATCCTACGAGCAGTACTTC. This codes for CASSYWGPTSGRVSKSYEQYF.